This TCR beta chain is drawn from a study of identical twins. Between the trimmed V and J ends, which lost 2 bases and 7 bases, there was a span of 21 bases. Germline V gives CDR1 SGHTA, CDR2 FQGNSA. This CDR3 contains 16 residues. The table lists this clonotype with a few counts. Each CDR3 protein is one row after TCRdb ran MiXCR on the 5' RACE reads. The table shows roughly 540,000 distinct CDR3 sequences, with approximately 22% occurring only once. Separately, the same data were catalogued under a study of T cells expressing NK-cell markers. This second study says: The study left the HCMV specificity of expanded NKG2C+ T cell clones unresolved.

This TCR came from a woman younger than 30 in good health. This chain joins TRBV7-2 and TRBJ2-7, with D maybe TRBD2 (6 bases). Material: CD4+ T cells sorted from blood. CDR3 amino acids: CASSLTSGGGPGEQYF. Written as DNA, the CDR3 is TGTGCCAGCAGCTTAACGTCCGGAGGAGGGCCGGGTGAGCAGTACTTC.